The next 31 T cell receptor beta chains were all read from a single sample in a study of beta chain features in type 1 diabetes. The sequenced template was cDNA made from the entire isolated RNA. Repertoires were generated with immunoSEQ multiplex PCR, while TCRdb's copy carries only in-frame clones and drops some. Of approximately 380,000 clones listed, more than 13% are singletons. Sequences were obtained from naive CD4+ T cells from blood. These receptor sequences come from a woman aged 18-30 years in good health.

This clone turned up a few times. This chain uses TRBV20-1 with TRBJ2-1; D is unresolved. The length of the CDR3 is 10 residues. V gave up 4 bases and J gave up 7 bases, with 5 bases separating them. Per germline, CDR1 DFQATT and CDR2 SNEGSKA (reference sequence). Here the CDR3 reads CSANFNEQFF. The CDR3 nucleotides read TGCAGTGCTAACTTTAATGAGCAGTTCTTC.

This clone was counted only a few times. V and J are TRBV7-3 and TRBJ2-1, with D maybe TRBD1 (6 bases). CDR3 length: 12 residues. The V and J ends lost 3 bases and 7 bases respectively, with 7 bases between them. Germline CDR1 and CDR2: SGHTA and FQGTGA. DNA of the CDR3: TGTGCCAGCAGCTTTACAGGGAATGAGCAGTTCTTC. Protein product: CASSFTGNEQFF.

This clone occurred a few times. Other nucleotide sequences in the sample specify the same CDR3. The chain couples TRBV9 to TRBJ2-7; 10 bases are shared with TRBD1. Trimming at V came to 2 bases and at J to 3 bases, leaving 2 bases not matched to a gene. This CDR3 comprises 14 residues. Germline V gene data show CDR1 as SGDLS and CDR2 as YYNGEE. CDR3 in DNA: TGTGCCAGCAGCGTGGGACAGGGGAACTACGAGCAGTACTTC. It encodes CASSVGQGNYEQYF.

The CDR3 bases are TGTGCCAGCAGAGGACAGGGGTACACCGGGGAGCTGTTTTTT. The encoded protein is CASRGQGYTGELFF. J is TRBJ2-2 and V is TRBV6-6, with 9 bases fitting TRBD1. With V trimmed by 6 bases and J by 3 bases, 2 bases remained unmatched. CDR3 length equals 14 residues. Germline lookup yields CDR1 MNHNY and CDR2 SVGAGI (reference sequence).

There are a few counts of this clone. The CDR3 nucleotides read TGTGCCAGCAGCTTGGAACAGGGAGCGGACACTGAAGCTTTCTTT. Translated: CASSLEQGADTEAFF. The V and J genes are TRBV5-6 and TRBJ1-1, with TRBD1 as a possible D gene (6 bases). The CDR3 is made up of 15 amino acids. The ends were cut back, 0 bases at V and 3 bases at J, with 12 bases in the middle. Germline loops: CDR1 SGHDT, CDR2 YYEEEE. Supplemented by reference TRBV5-6 and TRBJ1-1, the full variable domain reads DAGVTQSPTHLIKTRGQQVTLRCSPKSGHDTVSWYQQALGQGPQFIFQYYEEEERQRGNFPDRFSGHQFPNYSSELNVNALLLGDSALYLCASSLEQGADTEAFFGQGTRLTVV.

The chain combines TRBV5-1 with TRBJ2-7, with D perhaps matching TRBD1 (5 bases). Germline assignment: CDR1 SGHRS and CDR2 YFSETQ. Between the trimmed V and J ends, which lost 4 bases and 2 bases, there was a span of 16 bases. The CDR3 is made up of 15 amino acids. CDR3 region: CASSVGRTSPYEQYF. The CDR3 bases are TGCGCCAGCAGCGTTGGACGGACATCCCCCTACGAGCAGTACTTC. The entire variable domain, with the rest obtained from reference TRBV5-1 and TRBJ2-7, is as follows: KAGVTQTPRYLIKTRGQQVTLSCSPISGHRSVSWYQQTPGQGLQFLFEYFSETQRNKGNFPGRFSGRQFSNSRSEMNVSTLELGDSALYLCASSVGRTSPYEQYFGPGTRLTVT.

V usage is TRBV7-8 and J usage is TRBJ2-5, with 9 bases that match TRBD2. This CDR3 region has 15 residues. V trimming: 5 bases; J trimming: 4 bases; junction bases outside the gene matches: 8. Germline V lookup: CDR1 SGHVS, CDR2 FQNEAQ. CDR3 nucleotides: TGTGCCAGCAGCCCCCCGGGTAGCGGGAGAGAGACCCAGTACTTC. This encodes CASSPPGSGRETQYF.

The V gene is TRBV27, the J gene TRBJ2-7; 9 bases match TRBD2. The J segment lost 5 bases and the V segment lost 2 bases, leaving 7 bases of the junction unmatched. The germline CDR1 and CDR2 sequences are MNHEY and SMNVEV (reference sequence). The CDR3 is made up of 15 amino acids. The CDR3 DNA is TGTGCCAGCAGTTTAGAGAGCGGGAGGCCCAACGAGCAGTACTTC. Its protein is CASSLESGRPNEQYF.

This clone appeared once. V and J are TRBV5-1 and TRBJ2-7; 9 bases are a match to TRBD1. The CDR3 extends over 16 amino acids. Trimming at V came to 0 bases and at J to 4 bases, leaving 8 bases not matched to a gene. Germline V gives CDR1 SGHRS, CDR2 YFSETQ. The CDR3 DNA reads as TGCGCCAGCAGCTTGGGGGGACAGGGAGTCCTATACGAGCAGTACTTC. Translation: CASSLGGQGVLYEQYF.

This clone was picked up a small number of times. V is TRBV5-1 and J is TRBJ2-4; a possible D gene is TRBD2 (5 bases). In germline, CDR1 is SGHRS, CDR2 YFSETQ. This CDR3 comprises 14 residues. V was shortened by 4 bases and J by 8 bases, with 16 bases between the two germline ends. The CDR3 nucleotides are TGCGCCAGCAGCCTAGGACTGCCTGAGGACATTCAGTACTTC. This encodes CASSLGLPEDIQYF.

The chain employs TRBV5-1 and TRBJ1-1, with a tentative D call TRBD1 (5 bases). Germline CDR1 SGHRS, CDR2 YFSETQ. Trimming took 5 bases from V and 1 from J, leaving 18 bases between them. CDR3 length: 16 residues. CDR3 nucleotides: TGCGCCAGCAGTACCCCCAGGCGGGGGAGGAACACTGAAGCTTTCTTT. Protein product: CASSTPRRGRNTEAFF.

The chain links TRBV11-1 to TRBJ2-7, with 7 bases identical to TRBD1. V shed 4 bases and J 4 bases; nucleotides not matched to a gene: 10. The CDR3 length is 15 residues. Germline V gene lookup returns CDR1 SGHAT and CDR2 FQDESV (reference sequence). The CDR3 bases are TGTGCCAGCAGCTCCCGGACAGGAATAGATTACGAGCAGTACTTC. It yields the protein CASSSRTGIDYEQYF.

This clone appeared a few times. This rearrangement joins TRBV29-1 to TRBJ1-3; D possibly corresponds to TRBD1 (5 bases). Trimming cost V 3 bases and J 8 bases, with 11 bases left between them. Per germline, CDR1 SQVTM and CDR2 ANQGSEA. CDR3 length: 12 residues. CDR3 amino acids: CSVDSRADTIYF. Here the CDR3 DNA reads TGCAGCGTTGACAGCAGGGCGGACACCATATATTTT.

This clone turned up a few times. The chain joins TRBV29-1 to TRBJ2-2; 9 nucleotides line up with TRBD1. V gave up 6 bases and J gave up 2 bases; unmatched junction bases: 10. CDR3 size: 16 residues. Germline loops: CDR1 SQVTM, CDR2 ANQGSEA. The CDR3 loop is CSVTTGTGFNTGELFF. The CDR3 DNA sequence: TGCAGCGTGACAACCGGGACAGGGTTTAACACCGGGGAGCTGTTTTTT.

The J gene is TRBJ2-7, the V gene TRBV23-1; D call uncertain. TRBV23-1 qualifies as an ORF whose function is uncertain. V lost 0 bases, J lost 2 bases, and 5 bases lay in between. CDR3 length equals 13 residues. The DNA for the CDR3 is TGCGCCAGCAGTCAATCATCAGCCTACGAGCAGTACTTC. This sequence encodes CASSQSSAYEQYF.

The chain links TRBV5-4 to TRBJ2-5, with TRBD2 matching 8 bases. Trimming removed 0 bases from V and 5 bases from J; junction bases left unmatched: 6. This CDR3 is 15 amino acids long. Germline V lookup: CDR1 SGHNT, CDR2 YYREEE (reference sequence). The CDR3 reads CASSLGREGVETQYF. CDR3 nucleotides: TGTGCCAGCAGCTTGGGCCGGGAGGGGGTGGAGACCCAGTACTTC.

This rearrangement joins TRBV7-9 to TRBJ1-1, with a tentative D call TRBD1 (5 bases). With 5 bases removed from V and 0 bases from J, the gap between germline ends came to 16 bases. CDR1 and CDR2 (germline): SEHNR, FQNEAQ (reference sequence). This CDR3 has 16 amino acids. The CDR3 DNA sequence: TGTGCCAGCAGCCTCCCTCAGGGCGGGATGAACACTGAAGCTTTCTTT. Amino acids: CASSLPQGGMNTEAFF.

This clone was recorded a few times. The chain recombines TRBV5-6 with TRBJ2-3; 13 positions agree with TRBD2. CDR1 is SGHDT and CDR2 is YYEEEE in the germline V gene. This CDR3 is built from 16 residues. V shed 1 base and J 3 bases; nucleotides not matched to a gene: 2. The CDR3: CASSLRTSGSTDTQYF. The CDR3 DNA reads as TGTGCCAGCAGCTTGAGGACTAGCGGGAGTACAGATACGCAGTATTTT.

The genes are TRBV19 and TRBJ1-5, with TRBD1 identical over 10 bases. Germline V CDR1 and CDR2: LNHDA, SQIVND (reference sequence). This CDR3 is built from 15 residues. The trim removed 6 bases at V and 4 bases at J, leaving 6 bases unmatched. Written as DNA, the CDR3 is TGTGCCAGTAGCCCTGGGGGACAGGGGAATCAGCCCCAGCATTTT. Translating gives CASSPGGQGNQPQHF. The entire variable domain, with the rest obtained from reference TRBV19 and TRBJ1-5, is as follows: DGGITQSPKYLFRKEGQNVTLSCEQNLNHDAMYWYRQDPGQGLRLIYYSQIVNDFQKGDIAEGYSVSREKKESFPLTVTSAQKNPTAFYLCASSPGGQGNQPQHFGDGTRLSIL.

The DNA for the CDR3 is TGTGCCAGCAGTTCCGGGGGTTCTGACACGGCAGCACTGTTTTTT. Encoded protein: CASSSGGSDTAALFF. This chain connects TRBV28 to TRBJ1-4; D is perhaps TRBD1 (5 bases). Trimming shortened V by 4 bases and J by 13 bases, and 22 bases separated the two germline ends. The CDR3 contains 15 residues. Germline CDR1 is MDHEN and CDR2 is SYDVKM.

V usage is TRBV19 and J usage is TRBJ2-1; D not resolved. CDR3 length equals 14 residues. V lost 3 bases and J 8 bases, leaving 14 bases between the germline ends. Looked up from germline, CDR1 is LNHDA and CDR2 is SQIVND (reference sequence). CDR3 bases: TGTGCCAGTAGTATTGGGCCAGGCTTTTATGAGCAGTTCTTC. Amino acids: CASSIGPGFYEQFF.

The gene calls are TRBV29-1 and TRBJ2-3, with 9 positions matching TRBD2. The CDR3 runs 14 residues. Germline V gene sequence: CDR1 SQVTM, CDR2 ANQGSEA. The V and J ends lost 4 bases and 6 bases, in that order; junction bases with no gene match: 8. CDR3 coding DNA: TGCAGCGTTGGGCGAGCGGGAGGCTCGGATACGCAGTATTTT. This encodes CSVGRAGGSDTQYF.

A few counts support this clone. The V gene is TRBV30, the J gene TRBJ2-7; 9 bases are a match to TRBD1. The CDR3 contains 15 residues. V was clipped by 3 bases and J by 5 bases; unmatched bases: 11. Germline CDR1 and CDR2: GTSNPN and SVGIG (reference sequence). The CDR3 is CAWRGKGTGKDEQYF. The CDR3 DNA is TGTGCCTGGAGGGGGAAAGGGACAGGGAAGGACGAGCAGTACTTC.

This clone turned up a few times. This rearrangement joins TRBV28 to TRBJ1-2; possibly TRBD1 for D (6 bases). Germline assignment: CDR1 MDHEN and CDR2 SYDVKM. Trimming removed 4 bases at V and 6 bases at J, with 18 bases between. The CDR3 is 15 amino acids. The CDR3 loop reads CASSSGTPIENGYTF. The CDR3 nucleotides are TGTGCCAGCAGTTCCGGGACACCAATTGAGAATGGCTACACCTTC.

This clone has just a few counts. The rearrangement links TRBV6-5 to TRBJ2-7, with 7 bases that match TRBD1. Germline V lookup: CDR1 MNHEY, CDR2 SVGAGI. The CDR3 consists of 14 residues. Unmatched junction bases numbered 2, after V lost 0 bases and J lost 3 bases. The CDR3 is CASSYSGTDYEQYF. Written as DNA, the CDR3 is TGTGCCAGCAGTTACTCCGGGACAGACTACGAGCAGTACTTC.

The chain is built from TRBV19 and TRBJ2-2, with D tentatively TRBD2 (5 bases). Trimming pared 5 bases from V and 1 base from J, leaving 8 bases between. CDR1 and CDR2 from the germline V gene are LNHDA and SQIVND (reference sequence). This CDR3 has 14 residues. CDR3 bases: TGTGCCAGTAGTTCCGGGATGAACACCGGGGAGCTGTTTTTT. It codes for CASSSGMNTGELFF.

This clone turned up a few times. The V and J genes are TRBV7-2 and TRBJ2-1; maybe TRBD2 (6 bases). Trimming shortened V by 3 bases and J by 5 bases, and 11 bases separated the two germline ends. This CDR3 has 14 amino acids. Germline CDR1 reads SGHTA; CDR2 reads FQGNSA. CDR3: CASSFGGSDNEQFF. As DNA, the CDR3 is TGTGCCAGCAGCTTTGGAGGGTCGGACAATGAGCAGTTCTTC.

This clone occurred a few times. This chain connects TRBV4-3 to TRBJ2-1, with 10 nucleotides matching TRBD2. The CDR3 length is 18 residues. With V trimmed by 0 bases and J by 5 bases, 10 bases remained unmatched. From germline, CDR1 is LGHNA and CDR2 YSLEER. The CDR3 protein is CASSQEGWSGRADNEQFF. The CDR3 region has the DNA TGCGCCAGCAGCCAAGAAGGATGGAGCGGGAGGGCTGACAATGAGCAGTTCTTC.

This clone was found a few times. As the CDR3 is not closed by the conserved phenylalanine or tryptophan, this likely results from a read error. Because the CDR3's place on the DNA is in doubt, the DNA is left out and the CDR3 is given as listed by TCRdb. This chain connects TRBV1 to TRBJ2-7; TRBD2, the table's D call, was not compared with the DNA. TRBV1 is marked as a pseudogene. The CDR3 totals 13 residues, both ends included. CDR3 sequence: CTSSLLWTSGRAC.

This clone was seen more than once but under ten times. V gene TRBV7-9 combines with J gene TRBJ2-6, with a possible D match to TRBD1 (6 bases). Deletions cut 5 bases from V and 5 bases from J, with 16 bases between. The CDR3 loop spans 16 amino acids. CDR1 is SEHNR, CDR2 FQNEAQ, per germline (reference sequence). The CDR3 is CASSQGQGFWANVLTF. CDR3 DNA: TGTGCCAGCAGCCAGGGGCAGGGCTTCTGGGCCAACGTCCTGACTTTC. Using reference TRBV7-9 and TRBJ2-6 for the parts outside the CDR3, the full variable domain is DTGVSQNPRHKITKRGQNVTFRCDPISEHNRLYWYRQTLGQGPEFLTYFQNEAQLEKSRLLSDRFSAERPKGSFSTLEIQRTEQGDSAMYLCASSQGQGFWANVLTFGAGSRLTVL.

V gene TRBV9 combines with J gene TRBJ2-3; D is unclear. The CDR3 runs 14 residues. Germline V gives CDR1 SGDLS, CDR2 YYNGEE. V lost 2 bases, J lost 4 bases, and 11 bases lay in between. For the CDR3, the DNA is TGTGCCAGCAGCGTTTCGTACCTAGCAGATACGCAGTATTTT. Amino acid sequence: CASSVSYLADTQYF.